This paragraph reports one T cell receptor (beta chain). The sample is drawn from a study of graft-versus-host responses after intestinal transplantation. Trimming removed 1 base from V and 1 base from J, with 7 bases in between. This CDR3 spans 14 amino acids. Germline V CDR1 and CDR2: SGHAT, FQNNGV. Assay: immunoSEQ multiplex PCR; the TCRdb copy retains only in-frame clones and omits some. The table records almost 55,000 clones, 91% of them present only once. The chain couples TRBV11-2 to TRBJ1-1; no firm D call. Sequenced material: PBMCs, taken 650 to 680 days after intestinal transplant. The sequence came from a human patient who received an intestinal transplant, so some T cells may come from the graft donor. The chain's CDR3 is CASSLGGPNTEAFF. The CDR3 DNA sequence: TGTGCCAGCAGCTTAGGGGGTCCGAACACTGAAGCTTTCTTT.